This T cell receptor beta chain was captured in a study of monozygotic twins with inflammatory bowel disease. Germline loops: CDR1 DFQATT, CDR2 SNEGSKA (reference sequence). The CDR3 sequence is 17 residues long. A template switching step added UMIs, each with a 6-nucleotide sample barcode. Following a re-call of the 5' RACE reads, TCRdb has one entry per CDR3 protein and lacks DNA. The specimen's table records about 150,000 distinct CDR3 sequences. The chain links TRBV20-1 to TRBJ2-1; the D call of TRBD2 rests on TCRdb alone, since no DNA is present to check it. Sequences were obtained from blood. This receptor was taken from a human donor with ulcerative colitis or Crohn's disease, or a healthy co-twin of an affected twin (not recorded which). The CDR3: CSARDLIGLASYNEQFF.